What follows are 5 T cell receptor beta chains derived from one specimen sequenced in a study of vaccination effects on CD4 cells after COVID-19. Repertoires were generated with immunoSEQ multiplex PCR, while TCRdb's copy carries only in-frame clones and drops some. This sample has about 73,000 clones; roughly 75% occur once, and the top ten carry roughly 2.1%. Once cultured for more than nine days, the cells underwent separation to obtain CD4+ T cells. Two-dose vaccination with either BNT162b2 or mRNA-1273 was given to the participants. These receptors have no identified antigens. Source: CD4+ T cells from PBMCs cultured without peptide, taken after COVID-19 vaccination. The receptor set was obtained from a human donor who received a COVID-19 vaccine.

The rearrangement joins TRBV5-1 to TRBJ2-3, with a weak D call TRBD1 (5 bases). The CDR3 length is 15 residues. V gave up 7 bases and J gave up 4 bases, with 19 bases separating them. Per germline, CDR1 SGHRS and CDR2 YFSETQ. The CDR3 sequence is CASGVGANLADTQYF. The DNA for the CDR3 is TGCGCCAGCGGAGTAGGGGCCAACTTAGCAGATACGCAGTATTTT.

This clone was seen a handful of times. The chain uses TRBV11-1 and TRBJ1-1; a possible D gene is TRBD1 (5 bases). The length of the CDR3 is 14 residues. Germline loops: CDR1 SGHAT, CDR2 FQDESV (reference sequence). The V and J ends lost 5 bases and 4 bases respectively, with 14 bases between them. The CDR3 sequence: CASSVIQGSTEAFF. In DNA, the CDR3 is TGTGCCAGCAGCGTGATCCAGGGTAGCACTGAAGCTTTCTTT.

This clone was seen more than once but under ten times. The chain combines TRBV28 with TRBJ1-2, with unresolved D. The CDR3 sequence is 12 residues long. Germline CDR1 MDHEN, CDR2 SYDVKM. V was shortened by 8 bases and J by 1 base, with 8 bases between the two germline ends. Written as DNA, the CDR3 is TGTGCCAGCGGCAGAATTAACTATGGCTACACCTTC. Amino acid sequence: CASGRINYGYTF.

This clone was seen a handful of times. This rearrangement joins TRBV6-6 to TRBJ1-1; 9 bases are shared with TRBD1. The CDR3 sequence is 14 residues long. Per the germline V gene, CDR1 is MNHNY and CDR2 is SVGAGI (reference sequence). Trimming took 6 bases from V and 8 from J; bases not matched to a gene: 10. This CDR3 reads CASRDTGGAKEAFF. The CDR3 DNA reads as TGTGCCAGCAGAGATACAGGGGGCGCAAAGGAAGCTTTCTTT.

This clone turned up a few times. The J gene is TRBJ1-4, the V gene TRBV2; D ambiguous. Germline CDR1 is SNHLY and CDR2 is FYNNEI. This CDR3 has 15 residues. The ends were cut back, 2 bases at V and 2 bases at J, with 9 bases in the middle. The CDR3 DNA follows: TGTGCCAGCAGTGAAAGGCGGTCTACTAATGAAAAACTGTTTTTT. Translating it yields CASSERRSTNEKLFF.